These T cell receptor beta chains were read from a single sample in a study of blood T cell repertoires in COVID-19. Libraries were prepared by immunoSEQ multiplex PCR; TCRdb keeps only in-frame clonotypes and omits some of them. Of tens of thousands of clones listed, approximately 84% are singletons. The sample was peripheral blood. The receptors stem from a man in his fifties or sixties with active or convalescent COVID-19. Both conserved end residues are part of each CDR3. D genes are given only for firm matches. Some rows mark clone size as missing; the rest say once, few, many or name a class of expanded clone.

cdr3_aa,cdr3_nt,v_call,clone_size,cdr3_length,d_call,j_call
CASSNGQGKGGYTF,TGTGCCAGCAGCAATGGACAGGGTAAGGGTGGCTACACCTTC,TRBV5-6,.,14,TRBD1,TRBJ1-2
CSARTGGTGELFF,TGCAGCGCCCGGACAGGGGGAACCGGGGAGCTGTTTTTT,TRBV29-1,few,13,TRBD1,TRBJ2-2
CATSDLHSAGGSPQHF,TGTGCCACCAGTGATTTGCATTCGGCAGGGGGATCGCCCCAGCATTTT,TRBV24-1,.,16,TRBD1,TRBJ1-5
CASSTDATNEKLFF,TGTGCCAGCTCGACAGACGCAACTAATGAAAAACTGTTTTTT,TRBV5-4,.,14,.,TRBJ1-4
CASSPKQGAHEQYF,TGTGCCAGCAGCCCCAAGCAGGGGGCCCACGAGCAGTACTTC,TRBV6-5,.,14,TRBD1,TRBJ2-7
CASSEYWQGDTGELFF,TGTGCCAGCAGTGAATATTGGCAGGGGGACACCGGGGAGCTGTTTTTT,TRBV25-1,.,16,TRBD1,TRBJ2-2
CASSLGDEQYF,TGTGCCAGCAGCCTGGGAGACGAGCAGTACTTC,TRBV5-4,.,11,.,TRBJ2-7
CASRHETGVDGELFF,TGTGCCAGTAGACATGAGACAGGGGTGGACGGGGAGCTGTTTTTT,TRBV19,.,15,TRBD1,TRBJ2-2
CASSTHRGDTEAFF,TGTGCCAGCAGTACCCACAGGGGAGACACTGAAGCTTTCTTT,TRBV27,.,14,TRBD1,TRBJ1-1
CTSSPPVVRAGGLSNEQFF,TGCACCAGCAGCCCCCCCGTGGTGAGGGCGGGGGGGTTAAGCAATGAGCAGTTCTTC,TRBV1,.,19,.,TRBJ2-1
CASSPPSSLSYNEQFF,TGCGCCAGCAGCCCTCCCTCGTCCTTATCCTACAATGAGCAGTTCTTC,TRBV5-1,.,16,.,TRBJ2-1
CASSQGQGGSGYTF,TGCGCCAGCAGCCAAGGACAGGGCGGGAGTGGCTACACCTTC,TRBV5-1,.,14,TRBD1,TRBJ1-2
CATSRGDYDTQYF,TGTGCCACCAGTCGGGGAGACTACGATACGCAGTATTTT,TRBV15,once,13,.,TRBJ2-3
CASSFLSGGPETQYF,TGTGCCAGCAGCTTCCTCAGCGGGGGGCCGGAGACCCAGTACTTC,TRBV2,.,15,TRBD2,TRBJ2-5
CAWSGQTTGGDGYTF,TGTGCCTGGAGTGGGCAGACCACAGGGGGGGACGGCTACACCTTC,TRBV30,.,15,TRBD1,TRBJ1-2
CASSPDRTSPLHF,TGTGCCAGCAGTCCGGACAGAACTTCACCCCTCCACTTT,TRBV2,.,13,.,TRBJ1-6
CASNRAGTGSTEAFF,TGTGCCAGCAACCGGGCCGGGACAGGGAGCACTGAAGCTTTCTTT,TRBV3-1/TRBV3-2,.,15,TRBD1,TRBJ1-1
CASSLLSRQGRPQYF,TGTGCCAGCAGTTTATTGTCCCGACAGGGAAGACCACAGTACTTC,TRBV27,.,15,TRBD1,TRBJ2-7
CATSPEKLFF,TGTGCCACCTCTCCTGAAAAACTGTTTTTT,TRBV24-1,few,10,.,TRBJ1-4
CASSYRGGEPYSPLHF,TGTGCCAGCAGTTACCGAGGGGGGGAACCGTATTCACCCCTCCACTTT,TRBV6-5,.,16,.,TRBJ1-6
CASSLRQATHSTQYF,TGTGCCAGCAGTCTACGACAGGCAACGCATAGTACGCAGTATTTT,TRBV27,.,15,.,TRBJ2-3
CASSPAGALYEQYF,TGTGCCAGCAGTCCAGCGGGGGCCCTCTACGAGCAGTACTTC,TRBV6-5,.,14,TRBD2,TRBJ2-7
CASSRRQIDYEQYF,TGTGCCAGCAGCCGAAGACAGATAGACTACGAGCAGTACTTC,TRBV6-5,once,14,.,TRBJ2-7
CASSLVGGWGNIQYF,TGTGCCAGCAGCTTAGTAGGGGGCTGGGGAAACATTCAGTACTTC,TRBV7-2,few,15,TRBD1,TRBJ2-4